Given below is one TCR beta chain in context. Its antigen remains unknown. The primer mix had 60 Vbeta and 13 Jbeta primers. Using immunoSEQ multiplex PCR, the repertoire was profiled, and TCRdb retains in-frame clones only, with some absent. Of 50,000 or so clones listed, around 70% are singletons. The V segment lost 6 bases and the J segment 0 bases; nucleotides outside the gene matches: 10. Per the germline V gene, CDR1 is MNHEY and CDR2 is SMNVEV (reference sequence). The CDR3 runs 17 residues. The sample is drawn from a study of cytomegalovirus exposure and HLA in healthy donors. Study information: Most genotyped donors, around four fifths of 300 to 400, had Caucasian-associated genetic ancestry.

Unrecorded immune exposures were likely, despite nominal health at sampling. Notes on the study in general: Three chains tied to CMV proved CMV antigen-specific in vitro. Immune exposure data for these donors was limited to CMV serostatus.

V and J are TRBV27 and TRBJ1-4, with 7 bases identical to TRBD1. This TCR was sampled from a woman aged 45-65 years in good health and CMV-seronegative. The sequenced sample consisted of PBMCs. This chain's CDR3 is CASRSTGAIATNEKLFF. In nucleotides, the CDR3 is TGTGCCAGCAGGTCTACAGGGGCCATTGCAACTAATGAAAAACTGTTTTTT.